These T cell receptor beta chains were read from a single sample in a study of cytomegalovirus exposure and HLA in healthy donors. The data were produced by immunoSEQ multiplex PCR, yet TCRdb's version contains in-frame clones alone and is incomplete. The sample holds fewer than 70,000 clones, approximately 70% seen once. Sequences were obtained from PBMCs. All receptors come from a male donor in good health and CMV-seropositive. CDR3s include the opening cysteine and the closing phenylalanine or tryptophan. Each record gives: CDR3 protein, CDR3 DNA, J gene, clone size, V gene, D gene. A D gene is named only where the DNA matches it firmly. Expanded clones get a size class; other rows say once, few or many, or leave the size out.

CASSRSLADLLVGPGELFF,TGTGCCAGCAGTCGCAGCCTAGCGGACCTCCTTGTGGGCCCCGGGGAGCTGTTTTTT,TRBJ2-2,-,TRBV27,TRBD2
CASSFGGLQGLGNTIYF,TGTGCCAGCAGCTTCGGGGGACTCCAGGGACTTGGAAACACCATATATTTT,TRBJ1-3,few,TRBV11-2,-
CASSQARGGGSNSDTQYF,TGCGCCAGCAGCCAAGCGCGGGGGGGCGGGAGTAATTCAGATACGCAGTATTTT,TRBJ2-3,few,TRBV4-1,TRBD2
CASSFGQSYEQYF,TGTGCCAGCAGCTTCGGACAGTCCTACGAGCAGTACTTC,TRBJ2-7,-,TRBV5-6,-
CASAGTSATGGSSYEQYF,TGCGCCAGTGCCGGGACTAGCGCGACTGGGGGGAGCTCCTACGAGCAGTACTTC,TRBJ2-7,-,TRBV10-2,TRBD2
CASSIGTSGRYEQYF,TGTGCCAGCAGCATTGGGACTAGCGGGAGGTACGAGCAGTACTTC,TRBJ2-7,-,TRBV11-2,TRBD2
CASSGLGDRYSRQYF,TGTGCCAGCAGCGGATTGGGGGACAGGTATTCGCGGCAGTACTTC,TRBJ2-7,-,TRBV5-6,TRBD1
CASRSSGGMNYGYTF,TGTGCCAGCAGGAGCTCAGGGGGCATGAACTATGGCTACACCTTC,TRBJ1-2,few,TRBV27,TRBD1
CASSRDRGSEAFF,TGTGCCAGCAGCCGGGACAGGGGGTCTGAAGCTTTCTTT,TRBJ1-1,few,TRBV11-2,TRBD1
CASSTPTGIRQPQHF,TGTGCCAGTAGTACCCCGACAGGTATCCGGCAGCCCCAGCATTTT,TRBJ1-5,-,TRBV19,-
CASSSPGQGAGYSNQPQHF,TGTGCCAGCAGCTCGCCGGGACAGGGGGCAGGCTATAGCAATCAGCCCCAGCATTTT,TRBJ1-5,few,TRBV7-2,TRBD1
CASSVETGGNTQYF,TGTGCCAGCAGCGTAGAAACCGGCGGGAATACGCAGTATTTT,TRBJ2-3,-,TRBV9,-
CASRKTGTSSLF,TGTGCCAGCAGGAAGACAGGGACATCCTCCCTCTTC,TRBJ1-2,-,TRBV6-1,TRBD1
CASSGTGDAYEQYF,TGCGCCAGCAGCGGGACAGGGGACGCCTACGAGCAGTACTTC,TRBJ2-7,-,TRBV5-1,TRBD1
CSSQDSLEEQYF,TGTTCCAGCCAGGACAGTTTGGAGGAGCAGTACTTC,TRBJ2-7,-,TRBV7-9,-
CASSYSASGSHEQFF,TGTGCCAGCAGTTACTCGGCTAGCGGGAGCCATGAGCAGTTCTTC,TRBJ2-1,-,TRBV6-6,TRBD2
CASSEGLSGEQFF,TGTGCCAGCAGCGAGGGACTAAGCGGTGAGCAGTTCTTC,TRBJ2-1,-,TRBV9,TRBD2
CASSPRPRSSYEQYF,TGTGCCAGCAGCCCCCGTCCCCGGAGCTCCTACGAGCAGTACTTC,TRBJ2-7,-,TRBV12-1,-
CASSQERIRLAGPYEQYF,TGTGCCAGCAGCCAAGAAAGGATTCGGCTAGCGGGACCCTACGAGCAGTACTTC,TRBJ2-7,few,TRBV14,TRBD2
CASSFLGGDEQFF,TGTGCCAGCAGCTTCCTCGGGGGTGATGAGCAGTTCTTC,TRBJ2-1,few,TRBV11-2,-
CASSDRQGTNSGANVLTF,TGTGCCAGCAGCGACAGACAGGGGACGAACTCTGGGGCCAACGTCCTGACTTTC,TRBJ2-6,few,TRBV7-6,TRBD1
CASRIQGASYEQYF,TGTGCCAGCAGAATACAGGGAGCGTCCTACGAGCAGTACTTC,TRBJ2-7,-,TRBV6-6,-
CASSPGGDTYEQYF,TGTGCCAGCAGTCCAGGGGGCGACACCTACGAGCAGTACTTC,TRBJ2-7,-,TRBV7-9,TRBD1
CASSPRTSGGAVGETQYF,TGTGCCAGCAGCCCCCGGACTAGCGGGGGGGCCGTCGGAGAGACCCAGTACTTC,TRBJ2-5,-,TRBV9,TRBD2
CASSISPGQVGSEGYTF,TGTGCCAGTAGTATTTCCCCTGGACAAGTTGGGTCCGAGGGCTACACCTTC,TRBJ1-2,few,TRBV19,-
CASSFSGNGYGYTF,TGTGCCAGCAGCTTCAGCGGGAACGGATATGGCTACACCTTC,TRBJ1-2,-,TRBV11-2,-
CASSIGRVNEQYF,TGTGCCAGTAGTATAGGACGGGTGAACGAGCAGTACTTC,TRBJ2-7,-,TRBV19,-
CASSLDRTSYTEAFF,TGTGCCAGCAGCTTAGACAGGACAAGCTACACTGAAGCTTTCTTT,TRBJ1-1,few,TRBV11-2,-
CASKRARGGYTF,TGTGCCAGCAAGAGGGCCAGAGGGGGCTACACCTTC,TRBJ1-2,-,TRBV2,-
CASSYHSGRAEAFF,TGTGCCAGCAGTTACCATTCAGGGAGGGCTGAAGCTTTCTTT,TRBJ1-1,-,TRBV6-5,-
CASSEPRDSLNEKLFF,TGTGCCAGTAGTGAACCCCGGGACAGCCTTAATGAAAAACTGTTTTTT,TRBJ1-4,-,TRBV19,TRBD1
CASSPVGLAASYEQYF,TGTGCCAGCAGCCCGGTCGGACTAGCGGCCTCCTACGAGCAGTACTTC,TRBJ2-7,-,TRBV7-2,TRBD2
CASSPLDSAGELFF,TGTGCCAGCTCACCGCTCGATAGCGCCGGGGAGCTGTTTTTT,TRBJ2-2,-,TRBV18,-